One sample yielded the 18 T cell receptor beta chains listed below, sequenced in a study of T cell responses to AZD1222 COVID-19 vaccine. TCRdb's table, derived via immunoSEQ multiplex PCR, lists solely in-frame clones and lacks some. The data hold some 120,000 clones, with around 89% observed a single time. This sample comprised peripheral blood, obtained on day 0 of MenACWY control vaccination. These receptors were taken from an adult in good health.

The chain couples TRBV6-5 to TRBJ2-1, with D perhaps TRBD1 (5 bases). Germline loops: CDR1 MNHEY, CDR2 SVGAGI. Deletions cut 0 bases from V and 6 bases from J, with 6 bases between. The CDR3 has 13 residues. In DNA form, the CDR3 reads TGTGCCAGCAGTTACTCAGGGGCCAATGAGCAGTTCTTC. Translation gives CASSYSGANEQFF.

This sequence joins TRBV3-1 (or the pseudogene TRBV3-2) and TRBJ2-5; the D gene is possibly TRBD2 (6 bases). V lost 4 bases and J lost 4, with 13 bases in between. Germline V gene lookup returns CDR1 LGHDT and CDR2 YNNKEL (reference sequence). The length of the CDR3 is 14 residues. CDR3 bases: TGTGCCAGCAGCCGACTAGGGGTTGGAGAGACCCAGTACTTC. Encoded protein: CASSRLGVGETQYF.

The genes are TRBV7-3 and TRBJ2-2; D not certain. Germline CDR1 is SGHTA and CDR2 is FQGTGA. The CDR3 has 14 residues. The V gene lost 3 bases and the J gene lost 3 bases, with 8 bases spanning the gap. CDR3 in DNA: TGTGCCAGCAGCTTTCTAAGCGACACCGGGGAGCTGTTTTTT. Translated: CASSFLSDTGELFF. The complete variable domain, with remaining parts taken from reference TRBV7-3 and TRBJ2-2, reads GAGVSQTPSNKVTEKGKYVELRCDPISGHTALYWYRQSLGQGPEFLIYFQGTGAADDSGLPNDRFFAVRPEGSVSTLKIQRTERGDSAVYLCASSFLSDTGELFFGEGSRLTVL.

This clone was observed a single time. CDR3 DNA sequence: TGTGCCAGCAGCCCGGACGATAACTATGGCTACACCTTC. It codes for CASSPDDNYGYTF. The chain is built from TRBV3-1 (or the pseudogene TRBV3-2) and TRBJ1-2; D is ambiguous. The CDR3 is 13 amino acids. Per germline, CDR1 LGHDT and CDR2 YNNKEL (reference sequence). Trimming took 4 bases from V and 1 from J, leaving 7 bases between them.

The V and J genes are TRBV10-3 and TRBJ2-5; 10 positions agree with TRBD2. CDR1 and CDR2 (germline): ENHRY, SYGVKD. V lost 0 bases to trimming and J lost 1 base; unmatched junction nucleotides: 2. The CDR3 extends over 16 amino acids. For the CDR3, the DNA is TGTGCCATCAGTGAGTCCGGGACTAGCGTCCAAGAGACCCAGTACTTC. The encoded protein is CAISESGTSVQETQYF.

The V call is TRBV27, the J call TRBJ1-5, with a possible D match to TRBD1 (5 bases). The V and J ends lost 2 bases and 5 bases respectively, with 7 bases between them. The CDR3 is made up of 13 amino acids. CDR1 and CDR2 (germline): MNHEY, SMNVEV (reference sequence). The CDR3 reads CASSLGGYQPQHF. CDR3 in DNA: TGTGCCAGCAGTTTAGGGGGTTATCAGCCCCAGCATTTT.

The chain has TRBV27 and TRBJ1-2, with 7 bases fitting TRBD1. This CDR3 has 14 amino acids. Trimming cost V 5 bases and J 7 bases; bases outside gene matches: 10. Germline V lookup: CDR1 MNHEY, CDR2 SMNVEV (reference sequence). CDR3 DNA sequence: TGTGCCAGCAGTGCTTCTAGACAGGGTTCTGGCTACACCTTC. It codes for CASSASRQGSGYTF.

The chain employs TRBV14 and TRBJ2-7, with D possibly matching TRBD2 (5 bases). The CDR3 length is 13 residues. The V and J ends lost 2 bases and 6 bases respectively, with 11 bases between them. Per the germline V gene, CDR1 is SGHDN and CDR2 is FVKESK. CDR3 sequence: CASSQPGSGEQYF. The CDR3 nucleotides read TGTGCCAGCAGCCAACCGGGAAGTGGCGAGCAGTACTTC.

The chain recombines TRBV15 with TRBJ2-1; possible D gene TRBD1, 6 bases. The V gene's germline CDR1 is LNHNV and CDR2 YYDKDF (reference sequence). The CDR3 totals 12 residues. V was pared by 3 bases and J by 12 bases, with 12 bases between. In DNA, the CDR3 is TGTGCCACCAGCAGGGATACAGGGAGGCAGTTCTTC. This gives the protein CATSRDTGRQFF. The full variable domain, its missing parts supplied by reference TRBV15 and TRBJ2-1, is DAMVIQNPRYQVTQFGKPVTLSCSQTLNHNVMYWYQQKSSQAPKLLFHYYDKDFNNEADTPDNFQSRRPNTSFCFLDIRSPGLGDTAMYLCATSRDTGRQFFGPGTRLTVL.

The V call is TRBV5-4, the J call TRBJ2-3; the D gene is possibly TRBD2 (5 bases). The germline V gene encodes CDR1 SGHNT and CDR2 YYREEE (reference sequence). The CDR3 runs 14 residues. V gave up 3 bases and J gave up 0 bases, with 8 bases separating them. The CDR3 loop reads CASSSRVSTDTQYF. For the CDR3, the DNA is TGTGCCAGCAGCTCGAGGGTTAGCACAGATACGCAGTATTTT. The whole variable domain, remainder taken from reference TRBV5-4 and TRBJ2-3, is ETGVTQSPTHLIKTRGQQVTLRCSSQSGHNTVSWYQQALGQGPQFIFQYYREEENGRGNFPPRFSGLQFPNYSSELNVNALELDDSALYLCASSSRVSTDTQYFGPGTRLTVL.

This chain connects TRBV6-1 to TRBJ1-2; D call uncertain. V was trimmed by 1 base and J by 7 bases, leaving 13 bases between them. Germline CDR1 and CDR2: MNHNS and SASEGT. The CDR3 spans 14 residues. CDR3 residues: CASSEVGPRSGYTF. DNA of the CDR3: TGTGCCAGCAGTGAAGTAGGGCCTAGAAGTGGCTACACCTTC.

The chain carries TRBV5-1 and TRBJ1-3; tentatively, D is TRBD1 (6 bases). CDR1 SGHRS and CDR2 YFSETQ come from the germline V gene. CDR3 length: 14 amino acids. With 0 bases removed from V and 9 bases from J, the gap between germline ends came to 13 bases. CDR3 loop: CASSLGNRETTIYF. DNA for the CDR3: TGCGCCAGCAGCTTGGGGAACAGGGAAACCACCATATATTTT.

The chain carries TRBV30 and TRBJ1-2, with a possible D match to TRBD1 (5 bases). The V end was cut by 4 bases, the J end by 8 bases, with 20 bases between. CDR3 length: 14 amino acids. Per the germline V gene, CDR1 is GTSNPN and CDR2 is SVGIG (reference sequence). This CDR3 reads CAWKQSQGTWGYTF. CDR3 DNA sequence: TGTGCCTGGAAACAATCGCAAGGGACCTGGGGCTACACCTTC.

This chain links TRBV19 with TRBJ1-1, with TRBD1 matching over 7 bases. The germline CDR1 and CDR2 sequences are LNHDA and SQIVND (reference sequence). This CDR3 is built from 15 residues. V trimming: 4 bases; J trimming: 4 bases; junction bases outside the gene matches: 9. The CDR3 protein is CASSTRQGVITEAFF. CDR3 coding DNA: TGTGCCAGTAGTACCCGACAGGGAGTGATCACTGAAGCTTTCTTT.

The V and J genes are TRBV5-5 and TRBJ2-5; D is unresolved. Trimming took 2 bases from V and 4 from J, leaving 18 bases between them. Germline CDR1 and CDR2: SGHKS and YYEKEE (reference sequence). CDR3 length: 16 residues. In DNA, the CDR3 is TGTGCCAGCAGCTTTGGAAATAGTGTAAATTTAGAGACCCAGTACTTC. Its protein product is CASSFGNSVNLETQYF.

V is TRBV6-5 and J is TRBJ2-2; maybe TRBD2 (5 bases). CDR3 size: 14 residues. V gave up 3 bases and J gave up 6 bases, with 11 bases separating them. CDR1 is MNHEY and CDR2 is SVGAGI in the germline V gene. CDR3 DNA sequence: TGTGCCAGCAGTTATGGGCAGGAGGCCGGGGAGCTGTTTTTT. It is translated as CASSYGQEAGELFF.

The chain links TRBV6-5 to TRBJ1-2; D may be TRBD1 (5 bases). Trimming cost V 7 bases and J 7 bases, with 19 bases left between them. CDR1 is MNHEY and CDR2 is SVGAGI in the germline V gene. The CDR3 has 14 residues. The CDR3 DNA follows: TGTGCCAGCAAGTTAGGGGATGGGGGGTCTGGCTACACCTTC. Residues: CASKLGDGGSGYTF.

This chain joins TRBV7-3 and TRBJ2-5, with 8 bases lining up with TRBD1. The length of the CDR3 is 13 residues. Germline V lookup: CDR1 SGHTA, CDR2 FQGTGA. With V trimmed by 5 bases and J by 3 bases, 2 bases remained unmatched. CDR3: CASSRQGKETQYF. CDR3 DNA: TGTGCCAGCAGCCGACAGGGGAAAGAGACCCAGTACTTC. Filled out from reference TRBV7-3 and TRBJ2-5, the complete variable domain reads GAGVSQTPSNKVTEKGKYVELRCDPISGHTALYWYRQSLGQGPEFLIYFQGTGAADDSGLPNDRFFAVRPEGSVSTLKIQRTERGDSAVYLCASSRQGKETQYFGPGTRLLVL.